Described below is a single T cell receptor beta chain sequence and its context. Its target antigen remains unknown. No quality values exist for individual bases; no much larger clone is one base distant. Trimming costs V 3 bases and J 2 bases, and their ends lie 5 bases apart. Looking up the germline V gene yields CDR1 SGHTA and CDR2 FQGTGA. Its CDR3 holds 13 amino acids, cysteine through phenylalanine. Solely the CDR3 DNA is kept, with 39 bases framed from the first base. The library relied on the immunoSEQ multiplex PCR assay. A mixture of 60 forward primers for TCR Vbeta segments and 13 reverse primers for TCR Jbeta segments was used in the multiplex PCR. Amplification of the CDR3 region of rearranged TCR beta genes was performed with a multiplex PCR assay on genomic DNA. The amplified TCR beta libraries were sequenced on the Illumina HiSeq System as 87-base-pair reads. Concerning the study's data processing: A later analysis tallied roughly 76 million unique TCR beta chains across the 660 or so repertoires, and about 10 million of those chains were shared by two or more donors. To remove PCR and sequencing errors, raw reads were error-corrected and collapsed into unique sequences using a nearest-neighbor algorithm that merged closely related sequences. To assign V, D and J gene segments, CDR3 sequences were aligned to IMGT reference sequences. Each retained sequence needed at least a six-nucleotide match to both a V gene segment and a J gene segment. A rearrangement counted as productive if the CDR3 had no stop codons and remained in frame with V and J, and every other rearrangement counted as non-productive. Following IMGT convention, CDR3 was defined as the stretch from the second conserved V-encoded cysteine to the conserved J-encoded phenylalanine. Sequences without an unambiguous match to a single V gene segment were excluded from the earlier analysis of 450 to 750 of the donors. In an earlier analysis of several hundred of the donors, a V segment was called functional when productive rearrangements were above 56.7%, and segregating when the standard deviation between donors exceeded 5%. A statistical classification framework was built for diagnosing cytomegalovirus status from the catalog of TCR beta chain sequences. A later analysis assigned V and J genes by comparing TCR nucleotide sequences with IMGT/GENE-DB human TR gene sequences. In a later analysis, CDR3 sequences and most-parsimonious VDJ recombination scenarios were assigned using the TCRdist pipeline. In a later analysis, every TCR beta chain was defined by the combination of its CDR3 amino acid sequence and its V-gene family, and reads without a unique V-gene family were dropped. As a way to deal with suspected cross-contamination and a sequencing artifact, a later analysis dropped more than 500 nucleotide sequences that were highly shared and had low generation probability. For each public chain, a later analysis derived a clonal expansion index from normalized ranks of inferred template counts within each repertoire. Generation probabilities in a later analysis came from a VDJ recombination model fitted to out-of-frame rearrangements, and those results were checked against IGoR. In a later analysis, hypergeometric tests were used to score TCR-TCR, TCR-HLA and TCR-CMV co-occurrence, with a repertoire-size bias correction applied to TCR pairs. To estimate false discovery rates, a later analysis permuted the HLA or CMV assignments 20 times. In a later analysis, co-occurring TCRs were grouped using DBSCAN, and TCRdist sequence similarity was added for clustering within HLA-allele-positive subsets. Repertoires with fewer than 30,000 or more than 120,000 public chains, plus five repertoires with anomalous nucleotide sharing, were excluded from co-occurrence clustering. TCRdb mirrors the immuneACCESS table, restricted to in-frame sequences. Some clones are absent from its copies; in checked studies, under half trace to an unresolved V gene, and the reason for the others is unknown. D and trimming come from the DNA, and the V and J calls and clone size come from that table. For this sample there are some 170,000 clones; 80% appear just once. The ten largest clones represent around a tenth of the sample.

This sample stems from a study of cytomegalovirus exposure and HLA in healthy donors (dated by TCRdb to the late 2010s). For the wider study: According to an earlier analysis of around 600 of the donors, about 170 million T cells yielded 90 million to 140 million unique TCR beta sequences and approximately 280 Gb of sequence data. An early release that covered approximately 600 HLA-typed donors contained around 330 gigabases of sequencing data and around 85 million unique TCR sequences. The genetic ancestry cluster associated with self-reported Caucasian donors included 65% to 90% of the 300 to 400 genotyped donors. The study was designed to test whether signatures of past pathogen exposure could be identified by cataloging public T cell receptors. The study profiled the T cell repertoires of under 700 subjects by immunosequencing and related them to cytomegalovirus serostatus. Besides the first cohort of roughly 660 subjects, a separate validation cohort made up of around 120 different subjects was used. The study combined high-throughput TCR immunosequencing, statistical association of individual TCRs with disease status, and machine learning to predict cytomegalovirus infection status. A later analysis re-examined previously published TCR beta repertoires from about 700 donors and added high-resolution HLA genotyping to investigate patterns of TCR occurrence. The later analysis used no new phenotypic data to find candidate immune exposures, relying instead on TCR beta sequences and their occurrence across donors. To decide whether each TCR beta V gene segment behaved as functional or pseudogenic, an earlier analysis of 587 of the donors relied on high-throughput TCR beta sequencing. Alongside the repertoire data, information on donor age, sex, ethnicity and CMV serostatus was compiled. A later genetic analysis took genome-wide SNP genotypes for about 60% of the roughly 670 donors and used that subset as a discovery cohort. All discovery cohort repertoires had been generated on a single sequencing platform. HLA typing covered class I and class II loci at four-digit resolution. Typing coverage varied by locus: roughly 620-640 donors for A, B, C, DRB1 and DQB1; 522 for DQA1; about 590 for DPA1; approximately 490 for DPB1. Roughly 5 DR-DQ haplotypes were treated as single units for association and clustering because of strong linkage in the cohort. Across 398 genotyped donors of the cohort, an average of 235,054 unique TCR beta nucleotide sequences per donor were sequenced, and approximately 17% of those sequences were non-productive.

The cohort consisted of 650 to 700 healthy bone marrow donors. At the time of sampling, every cohort member was nominally healthy, though immune exposures that went unrecorded were likely present. The donor tested CMV seropositive, placing the donor among the 289 seropositive members of the cohort. A peripheral blood sample was collected from each donor, and TCR beta sequencing was performed on peripheral blood mononuclear cells. The Qiagen DNeasy Blood Extraction Kit was used to extract genomic DNA from the blood cell samples. Study-wide conclusions, independent of this receptor: According to a later analysis, parvovirus B19, influenza, CMV and Epstein-Barr virus appeared linked to several top co-occurrence clusters. In a later analysis, the rate of TCR association differed among HLA loci, with DRB1 alleles having the most associated TCRs and HLA-C alleles having the fewest. In a later analysis, HLA-associated TCR beta chains showed more clonal expansion and lower generation probabilities than non-associated chains that were equally common. An earlier analysis of some 590 of the donors showed that most TCR beta V segments appeared in productive rearrangements either about 87% or about 30% of the time, which broadly matched IMGT annotations. A later analysis associated 17,000 or so TCR beta sequences with specific HLA alleles at a false discovery rate of 0.05. Most TCR sequences were seen in very few donors, while some public TCRs were found in many individuals. Because the 87-base-pair reads could not distinguish some IMGT-functional V segments, including TRBV6-2 and TRBV6-3, those segments were excluded. When HLA alleles, especially DR and DQ, strongly co-occurred, TCR associations were difficult to assign to individual alleles. A few of the identified cytomegalovirus-associated TCR beta chains were confirmed in vitro to be specific for cytomegalovirus antigens. Sequencing depth was assumed to be roughly uniform across donors in the presence/absence analyses, though that assumption may not hold. The authors suggested that the approach could potentially be generalized to other disease states and immunological phenotypes. A total of fewer than 200 TCR beta chains were listed by the study as associated with cytomegalovirus. HLA typing was unavailable for some donors at each locus, so association tests used only the typed subset. The sequencing pipeline was judged likely to have produced a cluster of highly shared sequence variants as a technical artifact. The classifier was reported to diagnose cytomegalovirus status with high specificity and sensitivity in both the original and validation cohorts. A further reported finding was that TCR beta sequences accurately predicted the HLA-A and HLA-B alleles for most subjects in the first cohort. According to a later genetic analysis, donors in an Asian-associated ancestry cluster had fewer N-insertions in productive TCRs than the approximately 700-donor mean. In a later analysis, most CMV-associated TCR beta chains were found to appear HLA-restricted, with HLA associations seemingly driven largely by CMV exposure. In a later genetic analysis, a missense DCLRE1C variant was associated with V-gene and J-gene trimming of TCR beta chains, and the association was replicated in an independent cohort. Only TCR beta chains were sequenced in this cohort, and the absence of alpha or paired-chain data limited detectable features. Linkage disequilibrium might explain the correlated functional status among segregating V segments, but an unknown experimental factor could not be ruled out. The earlier analysis of approximately 560 of the donors excluded some 16 rarely observed V segments, including chromosome 9 orphons, because counts were too low. Immune exposure information for the cohort was limited to CMV serostatus.

This TCR derives from a man aged 18 to 35 in good health and CMV-seropositive. The sequenced material came from PBMCs. The chain is encoded by TRBV7-3 joined to TRBJ2-1, with the identity of the D gene unclear. The nucleotide sequence is given as TGTGCCAGCAGCTTTGGCACCTACAATGAGCAGTTCTTC. Its protein product is CASSFGTYNEQFF.